The 3 T cell receptor beta chains in this list originate from one sample, sequenced in a study of T-cell memory formation after mild COVID-19. TCRdb called the 5' RACE reads again in MiXCR, with one record for every CDR3 protein. The repertoire holds roughly 480,000 distinct CDR3 sequences, with 25% as singletons. Sequenced material: PBMCs or a T cell subset sorted from them (not recorded which). Source of these receptors: an adult woman who had mild COVID-19 (a few samples of this study predate the infection). Cell type and time point are not known.

This clonotype was recorded a few times. The chain carries TRBV7-9 and TRBJ2-7; TRBD1 matches 8 bases. This CDR3 has 18 amino acids. V lost 4 bases and J lost 4; bases outside the gene matches: 18. CDR1 SEHNR and CDR2 FQNEAQ come from the germline V gene (reference sequence). The CDR3 DNA follows: TGTGCCAGCAGCTCTCTAGACCCAGACAGGGGCGCCGTGTACGAGCAGTACTTC. It specifies CASSSLDPDRGAVYEQYF.

This clonotype has just a few counts. The chain uses TRBV23-1 and TRBJ1-2; D is possibly TRBD1 (5 bases). Being an ORF, TRBV23-1 has a function that is uncertain. V lost 9 bases to trimming and J lost 3 bases, with 5 bases between them. The CDR3 runs to 10 residues. The CDR3 loop reads CARGDYGYTF. The CDR3 DNA follows: TGCGCCAGAGGGGACTATGGCTACACCTTC.

The rearrangement joins TRBV24-1 to TRBJ2-2, with TRBD1 as a possible D gene (5 bases). Germline V gene data show CDR1 as KGHDR and CDR2 as SFDVKD. This CDR3 has 15 residues. The V and J ends lost 3 bases and 4 bases respectively, with 11 bases between them. The CDR3 is CATSDPRRGTGELFF. In DNA form, the CDR3 reads TGTGCCACCAGTGATCCACGTAGGGGCACCGGGGAGCTGTTTTTT.